This TCR beta chain was recovered during a study of PD-1 blockade in classical Hodgkin lymphoma (dated by TCRdb to about 2020). About the full investigation: Nivolumab dosing was 3 mg/kg intravenously every 2 weeks, continuing until either disease progression or unacceptable toxicity. The study used CyTOF and TCR beta sequencing to define a peripheral blood immune signature of response to PD-1 blockade in classical Hodgkin lymphoma. Overall study outcomes, separate from this receptor: By C4D1, a significant rise was seen in CD4+ TCR diversity but not in CD8+ TCR diversity (p=0.0027 vs p=0.16), and the rise was most apparent among complete responders (p=0.02). Lower diversity was seen in patients whose nivolumab began less than 1 year after ASCT, and these patients were left out of later analyses so that immune reconstitution would not confound the results. Newly diagnosed patients were reported to have lower baseline TCR diversity than healthy donors, and relapsed/refractory patients were reported to have lower baseline TCR diversity still. The study was limited to a single clinical trial cohort, and causes of repertoire differences, possibly disease activity or prior therapy, remained undefined. Among trial patients, those achieving complete response had baseline diversity similar to that of newly diagnosed patients, while diversity was significantly lower in partial responders and progressors.

In the case of this clone: Its antigen is still unknown. The input lacks base qualities; no much larger clone sits a single base away.

This specimen's time point label, per the study, means: cycle 2 day 1 (C2D1) of nivolumab. Every trial patient had relapsed after autologous stem cell transplantation, and cohorts A, B and C differed in prior brentuximab vedotin exposure. A total of fewer than 70 patients with relapsed/refractory classical Hodgkin lymphoma made up the trial cohort, and each patient's best overall response was complete response, partial response or progressive disease. In the multi-cohort phase II CheckMate 205 trial, trial patients received single-agent nivolumab. Best overall response was determined by an independent review committee according to the 2007 International Working Group response criteria. Trial PBMCs were obtained immediately prior to nivolumab initiation (C1D1) and on therapy at cycle 2 day 1 and cycle 4 day 1. After peripheral blood was drawn into 8 mL Vacutainer Cell Preparation Tubes, PBMCs were isolated by centrifugation and then cryopreserved.

Genomic DNA was extracted with the Qiagen DNeasy kit from unsorted PBMCs and from negatively selected CD4+ and CD8+ fractions. Amplification of TCR beta CDR3 regions was done by immunoSEQ multiplex PCR with primers that anneal to V and J segments. A synthetic immune receptor repertoire was used to minimize amplification bias, and any residual bias was removed computationally once sequencing was done. The published analysis was carried out like this. Repertoire diversity was quantified as the Shannon entropy index using custom Python scripts. Unsorted, CD4+ and CD8+ repertoires were analyzed separately, except for combined analyses in which CD4+ and CD8+ sequences were merged in silico. A clone was considered expanded if an increase in frequency of at least 2-fold after treatment relative to C1D1 was found, and a pseudocount of 0.5 was applied to clones undetected at baseline. Singleton clones were defined as clones with 0 or 1 copy at C1D1, and non-singleton clones were defined as clones with 2 or more copies. Clones expanded in unsorted samples were annotated as CD4+, CD8+ or unknown by matching protein sequences in sorted samples from the same patient. Diversity changes from C1D1 to C4D1 were tested in paired samples using Wilcoxon tests. Entries here come from immuneACCESS through TCRdb and include only in-frame sequences with V and J called. Some clones fail to appear in such tables; in the studies checked, an unresolved V gene covers under half of the shortfall, and the cause of the remainder is unknown. V and J calls and clone size are copied from that table; D and trimming were computed from the DNA. The sample has 14,000 to 15,000 clones on record, around 83% of them singletons. The ten largest account for around 27% of the sample.

Taken from the germline V gene (reference sequence), the CDR1 and CDR2 loops are SEHNR and FQNEAQ. V trim: 5 bases; J trim: 1 base; unmatched bases: 7. There are 16 amino acids in the CDR3, from cysteine to phenylalanine inclusive. Here the CDR3 DNA is all that survives: 48 bases in frame from base 1. The TCR was taken from a human donor with classical Hodgkin lymphoma. The rearrangement combines TRBV7-9 with TRBJ2-2, with 7 bases in between that match TRBD1. The material sequenced was peripheral blood mononuclear cells (PBMCs), taken before the second cycle of nivolumab. The CDR3 protein sequence reads: CASSPVNRGNTGELFF. The DNA sequence is TGTGCCAGCAGCCCCGTCAACAGGGGGAACACCGGGGAGCTGTTTTTT.